These 3 T cell receptor beta chains originate from one sample sequenced in a study of glioma-infiltrating T cells (TCRdb year 2016). Sequencing instrument: Illumina MiSeq. TCR alpha and beta CDR3 regions were amplified with the iRepertoire nested amplicon-rescue multiplex PCR (arm-PCR) platform from RNA. TCRdb reprocessing: public reads trimmed at Q25 with fastp, clones called with MiXCR, in-frame beta chains kept. Rows are unified per CDR3 protein, each entry keeping the most common DNA and genes. Recorded for this sample are roughly 350,000 distinct CDR3 sequences; less than 50% of them occurred a single time. The top ten constitute around 11% of the sample. The sequenced material came from glioma tissue, nonneoplastic brain tissue, or PBMCs (not recorded which). These receptors were collected from a human donor with low-grade glioma or glioblastoma, undergoing nonglioma brain surgery, or in good health (not recorded which).

Remarks on this clonotype: This clone may be a read error of a much larger clone one base away. The rearrangement joins TRBV19 to TRBJ1-1; 7 nucleotides align to TRBD1. Looked up from germline, CDR1 is LNHDA and CDR2 is SQIVND (reference sequence). This CDR3 has 15 residues. The CDR3 is CAGSIQGTMNTEAFF. In nucleotides, the CDR3 is TGTGCCGGTAGTATACAGGGGACTATGAACACTGAAGCTTTCTTT.

For this clonotype: This may arise from a read error, as a much more abundant clone is one base away. The genes are TRBV28 and TRBJ1-5; 9 bases are shared with TRBD1. CDR3 length: 18 amino acids. Germline V lookup: CDR1 MDHEN, CDR2 SYDVKM. Losses at the gene ends were 2 bases for V and 3 bases for J; bases not matched to a gene: 11. CDR3 nucleotide sequence: TGTGCCAGCAGTTTAGGTAGGGGACAGGGTAGGCACAATCAGCCCCAGCATTTT. It translates to CASSLGRGQGRHNQPQHF.

About this clonotype itself: A much larger clonotype is one base distant, so this may be a read error. The rearrangement links TRBV25-1 to TRBJ2-7, with D hard to call. This CDR3 region has 13 residues. Trimming took 5 bases from V and 0 from J, leaving 8 bases between them. In germline, CDR1 is MGHDK, CDR2 SYGVNS. This CDR3 is CASSPTHSYEQYF. The DNA of the CDR3 is TGTGCCAGCAGTCCTACTCACTCCTACGAGCAGTACTTC.